This record looks at one T cell receptor beta chain sequence and its context. What it binds is not known. Only in-frame clones appear in the TCRdb table, and some are missing; sequencing was by immunoSEQ multiplex PCR. The data contain 100,000 or so clones, approximately 94% of them singletons. The sample belongs to a study of siplizumab effects on memory and regulatory T cells. This CDR3 spans 14 amino acids. The germline V and J ends were trimmed by 6 bases and 3 bases, with 15 bases remaining between them. The germline gives CDR1 LNHNV, CDR2 YYDKDF (reference sequence). General study findings and limits: The mapping of alloreactive clones to unstimulated subsets covered only a minor fraction of them.

V gene TRBV15 combines with J gene TRBJ2-7; D remains ambiguous. Sequenced material: non-Treg CD4+ T cells sorted from blood. The receptor comes from a human donor in good health. The CDR3 protein is CATREEGPLYEQYF. In nucleotides, the CDR3 is TGTGCCACCAGAGAGGAAGGTCCCCTCTACGAGCAGTACTTC. Based on the CDR3 plus reference TRBV15 and TRBJ2-7, the full variable domain is DAMVIQNPRYQVTQFGKPVTLSCSQTLNHNVMYWYQQKSSQAPKLLFHYYDKDFNNEADTPDNFQSRRPNTSFCFLDIRSPGLGDTAMYLCATREEGPLYEQYFGPGTRLTVT.